The 20 T cell receptor beta chains reported below all come from one sample, sequenced in a study of shared clonotypes between healthy human individuals. Measured with immunoSEQ multiplex PCR; TCRdb has only the in-frame clones, and not every one. The sample has approximately 2,300,000 clones, just under 95% seen once. What was sequenced was naive CD4+ T cells from PBMCs. Subset denoted: CD45RA+ positively selected. The receptor source for this set is a man aged 18 to 30 in good health. Some clones in this sample may be carry-over from other donors' samples.

V and J are TRBV14 and TRBJ2-7; D possibly corresponds to TRBD2 (6 bases). Germline V gives CDR1 SGHDN, CDR2 FVKESK. The CDR3 is 17 amino acids. Trimming took 4 bases from V and 0 from J, leaving 19 bases between them. CDR3 DNA: TGTGCCAGCAGCCCCAGGTATGGGGGGTCCCTCTCCTACGAGCAGTACTTC. Residues: CASSPRYGGSLSYEQYF.

Notes on this clone: The same CDR3 can be traced to other DNA sequences in this sample. This chain joins TRBV9 and TRBJ2-3, with 11 nucleotides matching TRBD2. The CDR3 runs to 16 residues. V was clipped by 3 bases and J by 3 bases; unmatched bases: 6. CDR1 and CDR2 (germline): SGDLS, YYNGEE. CDR3 protein: CASSARASGRTDTQYF. Written as DNA, the CDR3 is TGTGCCAGCAGCGCCCGGGCTAGCGGGAGGACAGATACGCAGTATTTT.

This clone was detected only once. This chain connects TRBV4-3 to TRBJ2-5; D perhaps matches TRBD1 (5 bases). Germline assignment: CDR1 LGHNA and CDR2 YSLEER. V shed 0 bases and J shed 5 bases, with 13 bases lying between them. This CDR3 has 15 amino acids. The CDR3 loop reads CASSQDRGRDETQYF. The CDR3 bases are TGCGCCAGCAGCCAAGATAGGGGTAGGGATGAGACCCAGTACTTC.

This clone was seen just once. The chain links TRBV28 to TRBJ1-1; a possible D gene is TRBD1 (5 bases). CDR1 MDHEN and CDR2 SYDVKM come from the germline V gene. This CDR3 contains 15 residues. Trimming pared 5 bases from V and 6 bases from J, leaving 19 bases between. The CDR3 here is CASSRGGEEEAEAFF. CDR3 nucleotides: TGTGCCAGCAGTCGGGGAGGGGAGGAGGAAGCTGAAGCTTTCTTT. The full variable domain, in which reference TRBV28 and TRBJ1-1 provide the parts outside the CDR3, is DVKVTQSSRYLVKRTGEKVFLECVQDMDHENMFWYRQDPGLGLRLIYFSYDVKMKEKGDIPEGYSVSREKKERFSLILESASTNQTSMYLCASSRGGEEEAEAFFGQGTRLTVV.

The CDR3: CASSLGQGVYGYTF. The DNA of the CDR3 is TGTGCCAGCAGCTTGGGACAGGGGGTCTATGGCTACACCTTC. This chain joins TRBV7-9 and TRBJ1-2; 11 bases agree with TRBD1. Trimming cost V 3 bases and J 4 bases; bases outside gene matches: 1. CDR3 length: 14 amino acids. The germline V gene encodes CDR1 SEHNR and CDR2 FQNEAQ (reference sequence).

The rearrangement joins TRBV28 to TRBJ1-4, with 10 bases fitting TRBD1. Trimming removed 7 bases from V and 8 bases from J; junction bases left unmatched: 13. This CDR3 spans 16 amino acids. Germline V gives CDR1 MDHEN, CDR2 SYDVKM. CDR3 residues: CASTGTGAGEREKLFF. The CDR3 DNA follows: TGTGCCAGCACCGGGACAGGGGCGGGCGAGCGCGAAAAACTGTTTTTT.

The chain carries TRBV21-1 and TRBJ1-2; the D call TRBD1 from the table was never checked on the DNA. TRBV21-1 corresponds to a pseudogene. The CDR3 spans 9 residues. CDR3 nucleotide sequence: TGTGCCACCGGACAGGGAACCACCTTC. It encodes CATGQGTTF.

This rearrangement joins TRBV19 to TRBJ2-7; 9 bases align to TRBD2. The junction had 5 bases not matched to a gene; V was cut back by 3 bases and J by 2 bases. The germline CDR1 and CDR2 sequences are LNHDA and SQIVND (reference sequence). CDR3 length: 15 residues. The CDR3 is CASSIQLAGAYEQYF. The CDR3, as DNA: TGTGCCAGTAGTATTCAATTAGCGGGAGCCTACGAGCAGTACTTC.

The rearrangement links TRBV19 to TRBJ2-7, with 8 bases lining up with TRBD2. Germline CDR1 reads LNHDA; CDR2 reads SQIVND (reference sequence). V gave up 6 bases and J gave up 5 bases; unmatched junction bases: 9. CDR3 length: 14 residues. CDR3 sequence: CASRQAGARNEQYF. The CDR3, as DNA: TGTGCCAGTAGGCAAGCGGGAGCACGCAACGAGCAGTACTTC.

The chain joins TRBV15 to TRBJ1-1; D gene uncertain. Trimming left V 2 bases short and J 2 bases short, with 6 bases between. Germline lookup yields CDR1 LNHNV and CDR2 YYDKDF (reference sequence). This CDR3 has 13 residues. The CDR3 region has the DNA TGTGCCACCAGCAGACAGCCTAACACTGAAGCTTTCTTT. Its translation: CATSRQPNTEAFF.

V usage is TRBV28 and J usage is TRBJ2-1; 10 bases map to TRBD1. V trimming: 8 bases; J trimming: 1 base; junction bases outside the gene matches: 5. This CDR3 spans 15 amino acids. In germline, CDR1 is MDHEN, CDR2 SYDVKM. The CDR3, as DNA: TGTGCCAGCCTGGACAGGGGGGTTTCCTACAATGAGCAGTTCTTC. This codes for CASLDRGVSYNEQFF.

CDR3 nucleotide sequence: TGTGCCAGCAGATCTGGACTAGCGGGAGGCGAGCAGTACTTC. Its translation is CASRSGLAGGEQYF. The chain carries TRBV28 and TRBJ2-7, with 14 bases aligning to TRBD2. CDR1 and CDR2 from the germline V gene are MDHEN and SYDVKM. This CDR3 region has 14 residues. The trim removed 6 bases at V and 6 bases at J, leaving 4 bases unmatched.

The V gene is TRBV7-7, the J gene TRBJ2-2; a possible D gene is TRBD1 (6 bases). The CDR3 length is 15 residues. Germline assignment: CDR1 SSHAT and CDR2 FNYEAQ (reference sequence). Trimming cost V 5 bases and J 5 bases, with 15 bases left between them. This CDR3 is CASSITGWGTGELFF. CDR3 DNA: TGTGCCAGCAGCATAACAGGGTGGGGAACCGGGGAGCTGTTTTTT.

This clone was seen a handful of times. This chain connects TRBV28 to TRBJ1-5; 7 nucleotides align to TRBD1. Germline V lookup: CDR1 MDHEN, CDR2 SYDVKM. With 2 bases clipped from V and 0 bases from J, the junction kept 7 bases outside the gene matches. The CDR3 length is 17 residues. The CDR3 reads CASSLGGTAISNQPQHF. The CDR3 DNA is TGTGCCAGCAGTTTAGGGGGGACAGCGATTAGCAATCAGCCCCAGCATTTT.

The V call is TRBV2, the J call TRBJ1-1; 7 positions match TRBD1. J lost 3 bases, V lost 8 bases, and 9 bases had no gene match. The CDR3 is made up of 14 amino acids. Germline V lookup: CDR1 SNHLY, CDR2 FYNNEI. The CDR3 region is CASSPDRTHTEAFF. The CDR3 nucleotides read TGTGCCAGCTCCCCGGACAGGACTCACACTGAAGCTTTCTTT.

V and J are TRBV7-3 and TRBJ2-7; weak D call: TRBD1 (6 bases). CDR1 is SGHTA and CDR2 is FQGTGA in the germline V gene. The CDR3 covers 13 residues. Trimming cost V 3 bases and J 7 bases, with 13 bases left between them. The CDR3 DNA follows: TGTGCCAGCAGCTTCACAGGGACGGGGGAGCAGTACTTC. Amino acids: CASSFTGTGEQYF.

CDR3 in DNA: TGCGCCAGCAGCCAAGCAACAGGGGGCTCCGCTTGGGCTAATGAAAAACTGTTTTTT. This sequence encodes CASSQATGGSAWANEKLFF. The rearrangement joins TRBV4-3 to TRBJ1-4; TRBD1 agrees at 9 bases. CDR1 is LGHNA, CDR2 YSLEER, per germline. The J segment lost 3 bases and the V segment lost 1 base, leaving 12 bases of the junction unmatched. This CDR3 is built from 19 residues.

The gene calls are TRBV28 and TRBJ2-7; 7 positions agree with TRBD1. Trimming removed 3 bases from V and 2 bases from J; junction bases left unmatched: 4. The germline V gene encodes CDR1 MDHEN and CDR2 SYDVKM. CDR3 length: 14 residues. This CDR3 reads CASSFHGQAYEQYF. DNA for the CDR3: TGTGCCAGCAGTTTCCATGGACAGGCCTACGAGCAGTACTTC.

The chain is built from TRBV7-2 and TRBJ2-3; a possible D gene is TRBD2 (6 bases). Germline loops: CDR1 SGHTA, CDR2 FQGNSA. V shed 1 base and J shed 6 bases, with 11 bases lying between them. This CDR3 region has 14 residues. DNA for the CDR3: TGTGCCAGCAGCTTAGAGGGCCGGGGGGATACGCAGTATTTT. Its protein is CASSLEGRGDTQYF.

The chain links TRBV28 to TRBJ1-5; possibly TRBD1 for D (6 bases). The CDR3 is 14 amino acids. Trimming shortened V by 7 bases and J by 2 bases, and 12 bases separated the two germline ends. Looked up from germline, CDR1 is MDHEN and CDR2 is SYDVKM. CDR3 nucleotides: TGTGCCAGCACAAAGGGGGGGGGCAATCAGCCCCAGCATTTT. Translated, it gives CASTKGGGNQPQHF.